Reported below is one T cell receptor (beta chain). Its antigen is not identified. The CDR3 extends over 17 amino acids. This sample was included in a study of monozygotic twins with inflammatory bowel disease. Study-level points and caveats: Twins with IBD had fewer clonotypes in common with others than healthy twins, particularly during disease activity.

cDNA encoding TCRalpha and TCRbeta underwent two nested PCRs of roughly 15 and 9 cycles, each of which was followed by bead purification. TCRdb reprocessed the 5' RACE reads; each CDR3 protein has one entry and no DNA is given. This sample contains fewer than 550,000 distinct CDR3 sequences. The chain has TRBV12-3 or TRBV12-4 and TRBJ2-1. This clonotype originated in a human donor with ulcerative colitis or Crohn's disease, or a healthy co-twin of an affected twin (not recorded which). The sequenced material came from blood. This CDR3 reads CASSFSFGSSSYNEQFF.